This T cell receptor beta chain appears in the sequencing data of a study of circulating tumor DNA in untreated peripheral T-cell lymphoma (dated by TCRdb to about 2021). Points the paper makes about the study in general: Tumor-specific clonotypes were identified in about 77% of patients, from roughly nine tenths of baseline tissues and about 67% of baseline serum samples.

Libraries were made using the immunoSEQ multiplex PCR assay. Imported from immuneACCESS, the table was reduced by TCRdb to in-frame sequences with V and J called. These copies leave out some clones; in studies compared against another copy, an unresolved V gene accounts for under half, and the cause of the remainder is not known. Recorded for this sample are just over 6,500 clones; 50% to 75% of them occurred a single time. The top ten hold approximately 60% of the sample. Baseline tumor tissue collected before treatment was sequenced to identify tumor-specific TCR clonotypes. The study used next-generation sequencing of T-cell receptor sequences to monitor peripheral T-cell lymphoma patients receiving frontline treatment on a trial. This clone came up a few times. What this receptor recognizes is not known. The input lacks base qualities; no much larger clone sits a single base away. The origin of this receptor is a human donor with peripheral T-cell lymphoma. Sequenced: tumor tissue.

This receptor carries the CDR3 CASSPPASPRLGGQETQYF. The nucleotide sequence is given as TGTGCCAGCTCACCCCCGGCTTCCCCACGATTAGGGGGCCAAGAGACCCAGTACTTC. This chain joins TRBV18 to TRBJ2-5, and perhaps TRBD1 as D gene, on 6 matching bases. V loses 3 bases, J loses 1 base, and the germline ends lie 24 bases apart. The CDR3 has 19 amino acids, counting the end cysteine and phenylalanine. Only CDR3 DNA is held: 57 bases, read in frame from base 1. CDR1 KGHSH and CDR2 LQKENI were looked up in the germline V gene.